One and the same sample provided the 8 T cell receptor beta chains below, sequenced in a study of identical twins (dated by TCRdb to the mid-2010s). The library was obtained by 5' RACE. Sequencer: Illumina HiSeq 2000. The public sequencing data were trimmed at Q25 with fastp and processed into clonotypes with MiXCR by TCRdb, which kept only in-frame beta chains. Each entry merges the rows of one CDR3 protein and shows their most common DNA and genes. Within this sample are 520,000 or so distinct CDR3 sequences, with 22% of them counted one time only. The ten largest clones take up about 0.91% of the sample. These same data were also listed under a study on T cells expressing NK-cell markers.

The source material was CD4+ T cells sorted from blood. The source of these receptors is a woman younger than 35 in good health.

The chain links TRBV7-6 to TRBJ2-7, with 8 nucleotides matching TRBD2. With 5 bases clipped from V and 1 base from J, the junction kept 16 bases outside the gene matches. This CDR3 is 18 amino acids long. Germline V CDR1 and CDR2: SGHVS, FNYEAQ. The CDR3, as DNA: TGTGCCAGCAGCAGAGATGACCTAAGCGGGGGATCTTCCTACGAGCAGTACTTC. Its translation: CASSRDDLSGGSSYEQYF.

This chain connects TRBV5-4 to TRBJ2-1, with 16 bases fitting TRBD2. The V gene end was trimmed by 4 bases and the J gene end by 7 bases; junction bases not matched to a gene: 8. Looked up from germline, CDR1 is SGHNT and CDR2 is YYREEE (reference sequence). The CDR3 runs 17 residues. The CDR3 sequence: CASSPGTSGGAANEQFF. CDR3 DNA: TGTGCCAGCAGCCCAGGGACTAGCGGGGGGGCAGCGAATGAGCAGTTCTTC.

In this sample, this clonotype turned up a few times. This chain links TRBV4-3 with TRBJ1-2; TRBD1 matches at 8 bases. The CDR3 runs to 16 residues. V gave up 1 base and J gave up 0 bases; unmatched junction bases: 4. Germline values: CDR1 LGHNA, CDR2 YSLEER. As DNA, the CDR3 is TGCGCCAGCAGCCAAGTTGCAGGGGGCACTAACTATGGCTACACCTTC. It specifies CASSQVAGGTNYGYTF.

The rearrangement joins TRBV12-3 or TRBV12-4 to TRBJ2-2, with 8 bases matching TRBD2. V dropped 8 bases and J dropped 4; count of bases not matched to a gene: 9. This CDR3 is 15 amino acids long. Written as DNA, the CDR3 is TGTGCCAGCTCCCCGGGACTAGGGTCCACCGGGGAGCTGTTTTTT. Translation: CASSPGLGSTGELFF.

This clonotype showed up just a few times. The chain carries TRBV6-2 or TRBV6-3 and TRBJ2-7; a weak D match, TRBD1 (5 bases). This CDR3 is 13 amino acids long. Germline V gives CDR1 MNHEY, CDR2 SVGEGT. Trimming removed 1 base from V and 7 bases from J, with 11 bases in between. CDR3 bases: TGTGCCAGCAGTTACTTGTCCAGGGAAGAGCAGTACTTC. Translated, it gives CASSYLSREEQYF.

The sample holds a few counts of this clonotype. V gene TRBV6-1 combines with J gene TRBJ2-1; D unclear. Trimming removed 6 bases from V and 2 bases from J, with 14 bases in between. Germline loops: CDR1 MNHNS, CDR2 SASEGT. CDR3 size: 15 residues. The CDR3 bases are TGTGCCAGCAGGCCACAAGACAAACCCTACAATGAGCAGTTCTTC. This codes for CASRPQDKPYNEQFF.

This clonotype was recorded at least ten times. The chain uses TRBV4-3 and TRBJ1-6; no clear D. V was pared by 2 bases and J by 9 bases, with 14 bases between. Per germline, CDR1 LGHNA and CDR2 YSLEER. This CDR3 spans 15 amino acids. The CDR3 sequence is CASSQIQGRVSPLHF. DNA of the CDR3: TGCGCCAGCAGCCAAATTCAAGGTCGGGTTTCACCCCTCCACTTT.

The chain joins TRBV7-9 to TRBJ2-6; D not resolved. The CDR3 has 10 residues. V was clipped by 5 bases and J by 13 bases, with 6 bases between them. CDR1 is SEHNR and CDR2 is FQNEAQ in the germline V gene (reference sequence). The CDR3 DNA follows: TGTGCCAGCAGCCACCCGGTCCTGACTTTC. Residues: CASSHPVLTF.